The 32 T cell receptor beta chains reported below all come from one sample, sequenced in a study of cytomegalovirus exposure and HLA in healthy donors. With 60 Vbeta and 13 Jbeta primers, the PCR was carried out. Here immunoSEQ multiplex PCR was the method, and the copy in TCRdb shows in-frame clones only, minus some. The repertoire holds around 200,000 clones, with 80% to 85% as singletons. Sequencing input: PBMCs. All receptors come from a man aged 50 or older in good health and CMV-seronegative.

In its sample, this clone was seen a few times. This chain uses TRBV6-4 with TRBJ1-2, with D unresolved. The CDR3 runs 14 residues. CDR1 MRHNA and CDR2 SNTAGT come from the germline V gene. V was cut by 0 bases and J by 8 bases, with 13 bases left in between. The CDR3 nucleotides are TGTGCCAGCAGTGACTCGACTGGCGGGCAGGGCTACACCTTC. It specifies CASSDSTGGQGYTF.

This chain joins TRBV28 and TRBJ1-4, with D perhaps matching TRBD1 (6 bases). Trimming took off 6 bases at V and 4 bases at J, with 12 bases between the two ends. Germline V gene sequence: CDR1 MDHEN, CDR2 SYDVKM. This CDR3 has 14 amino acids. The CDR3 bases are TGTGCCAGCAGGACCGGGACACATAATGAAAAACTGTTTTTT. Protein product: CASRTGTHNEKLFF.

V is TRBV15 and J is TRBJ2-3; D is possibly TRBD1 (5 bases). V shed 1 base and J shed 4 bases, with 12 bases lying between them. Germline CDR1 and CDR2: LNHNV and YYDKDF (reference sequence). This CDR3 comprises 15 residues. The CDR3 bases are TGTGCCACCAGCAGAGCGCAGGGATCAGCAGATACGCAGTATTTT. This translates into CATSRAQGSADTQYF.

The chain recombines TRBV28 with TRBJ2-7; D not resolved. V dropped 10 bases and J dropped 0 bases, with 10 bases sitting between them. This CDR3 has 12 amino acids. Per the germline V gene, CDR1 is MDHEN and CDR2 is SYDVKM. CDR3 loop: CATMTTSYEQYF. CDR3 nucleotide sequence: TGTGCCACCATGACAACCTCCTACGAGCAGTACTTC. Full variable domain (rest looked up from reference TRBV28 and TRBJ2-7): DVKVTQSSRYLVKRTGEKVFLECVQDMDHENMFWYRQDPGLGLRLIYFSYDVKMKEKGDIPEGYSVSREKKERFSLILESASTNQTSMYLCATMTTSYEQYFGPGTRLTVT.

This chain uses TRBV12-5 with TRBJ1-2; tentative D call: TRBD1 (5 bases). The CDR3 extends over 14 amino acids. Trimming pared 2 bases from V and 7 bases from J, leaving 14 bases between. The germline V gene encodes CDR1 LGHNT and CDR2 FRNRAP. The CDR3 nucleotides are TGTGCTAGTGGTTTGACTTCAGGGTTGACTGGCTACACCTTC. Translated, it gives CASGLTSGLTGYTF. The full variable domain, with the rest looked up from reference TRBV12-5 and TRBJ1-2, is DARVTQTPRHKVTEMGQEVTMRCQPILGHNTVFWYRQTMMQGLELLAYFRNRAPLDDSGMPKDRFSAEMPDATLATLKIQPSEPRDSAVYFCASGLTSGLTGYTFGSGTRLTVV.

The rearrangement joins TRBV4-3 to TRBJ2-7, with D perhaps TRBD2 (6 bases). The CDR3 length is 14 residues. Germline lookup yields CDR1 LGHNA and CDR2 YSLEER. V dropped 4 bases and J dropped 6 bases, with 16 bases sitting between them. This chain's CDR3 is CASSPRDSSSEQYF. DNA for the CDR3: TGCGCCAGCAGCCCCCGGGACTCGTCGAGCGAGCAGTACTTC.

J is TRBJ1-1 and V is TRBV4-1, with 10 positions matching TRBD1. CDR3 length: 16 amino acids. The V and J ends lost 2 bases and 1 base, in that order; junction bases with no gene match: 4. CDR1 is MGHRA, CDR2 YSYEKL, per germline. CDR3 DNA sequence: TGCGCCAGCAGCCAACCCGACAGGGGGCAGAACACTGAAGCTTTCTTT. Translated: CASSQPDRGQNTEAFF.

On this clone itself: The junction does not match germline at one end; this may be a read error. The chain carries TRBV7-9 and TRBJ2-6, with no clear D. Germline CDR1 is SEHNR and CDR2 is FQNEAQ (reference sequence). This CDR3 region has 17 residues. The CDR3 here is CSSSPRRTGSGANVLTF. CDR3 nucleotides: TGTTCCAGCAGCCCACGGCGAACGGGTTCTGGGGCCAACGTCCTGACTTTC.

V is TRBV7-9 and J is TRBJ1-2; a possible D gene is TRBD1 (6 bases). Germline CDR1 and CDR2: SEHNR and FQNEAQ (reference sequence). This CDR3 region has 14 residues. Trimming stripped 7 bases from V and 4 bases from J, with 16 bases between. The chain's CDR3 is CASTAAGQFYGYTF. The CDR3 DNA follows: TGTGCCAGCACCGCAGCGGGACAATTCTATGGCTACACCTTC.

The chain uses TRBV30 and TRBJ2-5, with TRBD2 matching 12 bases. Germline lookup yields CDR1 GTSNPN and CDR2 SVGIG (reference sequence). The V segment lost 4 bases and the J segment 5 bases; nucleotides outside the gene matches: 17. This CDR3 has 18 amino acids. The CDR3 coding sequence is TGTGCCTGGACCCCGGACCAGAGACTAGCGGGAGAGGGGGAGACCCAGTACTTC. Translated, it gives CAWTPDQRLAGEGETQYF.

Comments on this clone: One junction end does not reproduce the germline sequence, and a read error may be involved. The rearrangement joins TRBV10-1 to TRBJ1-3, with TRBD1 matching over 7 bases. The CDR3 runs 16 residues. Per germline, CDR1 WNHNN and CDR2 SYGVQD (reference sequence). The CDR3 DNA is TGCGCCAGCGGTGACAGGGAAGGTATGGCTGGAAACACCATATATTTT. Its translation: CASGDREGMAGNTIYF.

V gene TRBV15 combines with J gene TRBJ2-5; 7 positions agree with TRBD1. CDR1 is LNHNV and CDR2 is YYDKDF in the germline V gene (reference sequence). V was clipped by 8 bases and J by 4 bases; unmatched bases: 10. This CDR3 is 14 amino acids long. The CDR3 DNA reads TGTGCCACCTCTCCGGGACAGAGGGGAGAGACCCAGTACTTC. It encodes CATSPGQRGETQYF.

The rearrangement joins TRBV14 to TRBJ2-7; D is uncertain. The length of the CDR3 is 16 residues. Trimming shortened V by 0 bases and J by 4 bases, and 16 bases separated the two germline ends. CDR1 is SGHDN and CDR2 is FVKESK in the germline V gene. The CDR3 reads CASSQDIGAELYEQYF. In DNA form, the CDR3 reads TGTGCCAGCAGCCAAGATATCGGCGCGGAGCTATACGAGCAGTACTTC.

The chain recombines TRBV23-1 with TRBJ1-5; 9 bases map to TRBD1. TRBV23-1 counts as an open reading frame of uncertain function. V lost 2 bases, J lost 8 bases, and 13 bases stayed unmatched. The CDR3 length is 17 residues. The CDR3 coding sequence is TGCGCCAGCAGTCAAAATCCGGGACAGGGAGGCCGCGAGCCCCAGCATTTT. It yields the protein CASSQNPGQGGREPQHF.

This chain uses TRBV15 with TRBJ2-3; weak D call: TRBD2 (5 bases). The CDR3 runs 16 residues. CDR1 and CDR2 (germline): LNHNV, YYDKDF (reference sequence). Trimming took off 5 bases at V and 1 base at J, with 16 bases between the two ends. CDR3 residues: CATSPGRLAGTDTQYF. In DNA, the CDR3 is TGTGCCACCAGCCCGGGGAGATTGGCTGGCACAGATACGCAGTATTTT.

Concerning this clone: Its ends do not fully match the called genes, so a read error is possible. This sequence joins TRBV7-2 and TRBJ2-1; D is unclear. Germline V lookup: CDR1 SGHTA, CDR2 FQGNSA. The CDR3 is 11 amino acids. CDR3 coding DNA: TGTGCCAGCAGCTCCGACAATGAGCAGTTCTTC. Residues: CASSSDNEQFF.

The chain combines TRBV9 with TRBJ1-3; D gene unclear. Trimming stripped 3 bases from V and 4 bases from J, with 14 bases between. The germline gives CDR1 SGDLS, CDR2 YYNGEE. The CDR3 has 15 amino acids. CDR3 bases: TGTGCCAGCAGCGACGACGGGTCGCGCGGAAACACCATATATTTT. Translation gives CASSDDGSRGNTIYF. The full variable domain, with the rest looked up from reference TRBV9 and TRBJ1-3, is DSGVTQTPKHLITATGQRVTLRCSPRSGDLSVYWYQQSLDQGLQFLIQYYNGEERAKGNILERFSAQQFPDLHSELNLSSLELGDSALYFCASSDDGSRGNTIYFGEGSWLTVV.

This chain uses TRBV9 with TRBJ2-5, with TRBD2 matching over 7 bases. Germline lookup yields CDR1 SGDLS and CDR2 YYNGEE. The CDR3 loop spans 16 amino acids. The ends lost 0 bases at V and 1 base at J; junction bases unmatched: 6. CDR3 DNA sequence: TGTGCCAGCAGCGTAGGCACCGGGACTATCCAAGAGACCCAGTACTTC. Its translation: CASSVGTGTIQETQYF. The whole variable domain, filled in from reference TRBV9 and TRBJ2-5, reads DSGVTQTPKHLITATGQRVTLRCSPRSGDLSVYWYQQSLDQGLQFLIQYYNGEERAKGNILERFSAQQFPDLHSELNLSSLELGDSALYFCASSVGTGTIQETQYFGPGTRLLVL.

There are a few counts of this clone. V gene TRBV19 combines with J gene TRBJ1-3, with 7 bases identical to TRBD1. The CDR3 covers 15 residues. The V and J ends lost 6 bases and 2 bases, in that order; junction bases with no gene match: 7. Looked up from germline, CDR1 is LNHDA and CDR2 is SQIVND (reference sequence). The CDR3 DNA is TGTGCCAGTAGACCAACAGGGGAACCTGGAAACACCATATATTTT. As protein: CASRPTGEPGNTIYF.

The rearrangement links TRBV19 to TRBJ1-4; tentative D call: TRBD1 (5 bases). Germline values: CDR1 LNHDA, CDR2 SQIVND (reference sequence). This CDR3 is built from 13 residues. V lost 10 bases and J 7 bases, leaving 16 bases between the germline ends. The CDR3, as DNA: TGTGCCACCTGTTCGGGGGATGGTGAAAAACTGTTTTTT. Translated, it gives CATCSGDGEKLFF.

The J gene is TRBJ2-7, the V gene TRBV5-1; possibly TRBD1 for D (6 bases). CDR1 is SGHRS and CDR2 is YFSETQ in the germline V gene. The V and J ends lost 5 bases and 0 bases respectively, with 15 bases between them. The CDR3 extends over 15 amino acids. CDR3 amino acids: CASSMETGHSYEQYF. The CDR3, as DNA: TGCGCCAGCAGTATGGAGACAGGTCACTCCTACGAGCAGTACTTC. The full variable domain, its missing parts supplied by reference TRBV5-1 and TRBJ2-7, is KAGVTQTPRYLIKTRGQQVTLSCSPISGHRSVSWYQQTPGQGLQFLFEYFSETQRNKGNFPGRFSGRQFSNSRSEMNVSTLELGDSALYLCASSMETGHSYEQYFGPGTRLTVT.

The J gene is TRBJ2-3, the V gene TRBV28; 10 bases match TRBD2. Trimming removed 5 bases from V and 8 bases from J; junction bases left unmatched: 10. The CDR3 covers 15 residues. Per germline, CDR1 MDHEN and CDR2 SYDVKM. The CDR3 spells CASSSTSGKAFTQYF. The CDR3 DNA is TGTGCCAGCAGTAGTACTAGCGGGAAGGCCTTTACGCAGTATTTT.

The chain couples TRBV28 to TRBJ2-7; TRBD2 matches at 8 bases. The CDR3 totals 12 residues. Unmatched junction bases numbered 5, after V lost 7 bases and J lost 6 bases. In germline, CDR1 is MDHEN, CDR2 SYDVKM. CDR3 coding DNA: TGTGCCAGCAACGGGGGGGTCCGCGAGCAGTACTTC. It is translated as CASNGGVREQYF.

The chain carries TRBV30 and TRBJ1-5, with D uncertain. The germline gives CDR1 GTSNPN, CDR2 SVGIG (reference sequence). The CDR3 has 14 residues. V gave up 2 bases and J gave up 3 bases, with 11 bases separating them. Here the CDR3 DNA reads TGTGCCTGGAGTCTTGGCCAGTTCAATCAGCCCCAGCATTTT. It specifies CAWSLGQFNQPQHF.

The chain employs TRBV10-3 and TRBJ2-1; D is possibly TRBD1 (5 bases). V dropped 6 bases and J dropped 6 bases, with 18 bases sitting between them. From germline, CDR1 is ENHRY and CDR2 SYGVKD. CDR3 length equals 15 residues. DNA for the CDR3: TGTGCCATCAGCCTGGGGCCACCCGAAGTCAATGAGCAGTTCTTC. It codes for CAISLGPPEVNEQFF.

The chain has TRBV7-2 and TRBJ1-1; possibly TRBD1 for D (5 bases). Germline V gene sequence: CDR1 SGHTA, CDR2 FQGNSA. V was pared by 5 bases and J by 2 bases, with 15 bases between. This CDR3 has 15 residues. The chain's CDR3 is CASSLGGTVNTEAFF. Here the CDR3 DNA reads TGTGCCAGCAGCCTTGGCGGGACGGTCAACACTGAAGCTTTCTTT.

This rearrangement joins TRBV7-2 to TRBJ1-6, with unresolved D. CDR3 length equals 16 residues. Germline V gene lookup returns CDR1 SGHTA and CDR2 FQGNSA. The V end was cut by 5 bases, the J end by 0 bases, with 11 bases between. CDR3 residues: CASSPQAYSYNSPLHF. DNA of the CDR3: TGTGCCAGCAGCCCCCAGGCTTACTCCTATAATTCACCCCTCCACTTT. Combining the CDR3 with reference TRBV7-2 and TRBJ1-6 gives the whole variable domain GAGVSQSPSNKVTEKGKDVELRCDPISGHTALYWYRQSLGQGLEFLIYFQGNSAPDKSGLPSDRFSAERTGGSVSTLTIQRTQQEDSAVYLCASSPQAYSYNSPLHFGNGTRLTVT.

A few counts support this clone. CDR3 residues: CASRGRQGAGEQYF. DNA of the CDR3: TGTGCCAGCAGAGGGCGGCAGGGGGCCGGCGAGCAGTACTTC. The chain employs TRBV6-6 and TRBJ2-7; 8 bases are a match to TRBD1. V dropped 6 bases and J dropped 6; count of bases not matched to a gene: 10. This CDR3 is built from 14 residues. The germline gives CDR1 MNHNY, CDR2 SVGAGI (reference sequence).

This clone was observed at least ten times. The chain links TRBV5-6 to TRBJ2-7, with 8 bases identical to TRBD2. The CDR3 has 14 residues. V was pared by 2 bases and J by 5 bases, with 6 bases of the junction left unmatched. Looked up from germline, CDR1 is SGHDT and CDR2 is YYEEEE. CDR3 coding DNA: TGTGCCAGCAGCTTAGCGGGAGTCTGGCACGAGCAGTACTTC. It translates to CASSLAGVWHEQYF.

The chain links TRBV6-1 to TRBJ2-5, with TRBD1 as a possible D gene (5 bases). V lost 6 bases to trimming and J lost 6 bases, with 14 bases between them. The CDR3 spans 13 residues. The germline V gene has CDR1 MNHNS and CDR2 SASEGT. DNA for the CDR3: TGTGCCAGCAGCGAGACAGTGCGGCAGACCCAGTACTTC. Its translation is CASSETVRQTQYF.

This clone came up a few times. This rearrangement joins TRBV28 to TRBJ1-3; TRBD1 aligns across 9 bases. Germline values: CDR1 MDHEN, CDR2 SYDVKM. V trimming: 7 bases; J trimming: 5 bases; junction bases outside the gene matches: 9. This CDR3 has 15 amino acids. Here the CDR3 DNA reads TGTGCCAGCATCACGGGGACAGGGTGGAGAAACACCATATATTTT. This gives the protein CASITGTGWRNTIYF.

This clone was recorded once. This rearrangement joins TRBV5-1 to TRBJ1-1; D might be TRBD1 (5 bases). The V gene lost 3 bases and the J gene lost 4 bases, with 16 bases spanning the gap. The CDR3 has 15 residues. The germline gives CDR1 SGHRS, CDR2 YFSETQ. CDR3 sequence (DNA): TGCGCCAGCAGCTGGGGGGTCGGAAGGTCCACTGAAGCTTTCTTT. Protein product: CASSWGVGRSTEAFF.